This passage covers 32 T cell receptor beta chains from one sample sequenced in a study of blood T cell repertoires in COVID-19 (dated by TCRdb to 2020 to 2022). The library was produced with the immunoSEQ multiplex PCR assay. The immuneACCESS repertoire file appears here via TCRdb, limited to in-frame rearrangements. These files lack a portion of the clones; in checked studies, under half of the deficit traces to unresolved V genes, and the cause of the others is not known. This sample is represented by roughly 400,000 clones; about 88% of them were singletons. The top ten clonotypes cover 1.4% to 1.5% of the sample. Sequenced material: PBMCs or T cells enriched from blood (not recorded which). These receptors came from a woman younger than 35 who had been exposed to COVID-19.

The chain carries TRBV15 and TRBJ1-1; 11 positions agree with TRBD1. Germline assignment: CDR1 LNHNV and CDR2 YYDKDF (reference sequence). J gave up 3 bases and V 3 bases, and 12 bases lay outside the gene matches. The CDR3 length is 18 residues. CDR3 sequence (DNA): TGTGCCACCAGCAGGGAGGACAGGGGGCCCCTAGAAGACACTGAAGCTTTCTTT. It specifies CATSREDRGPLEDTEAFF.

A few counts support this clone. The chain has TRBV15 and TRBJ1-4; 10 positions match TRBD1. CDR1 and CDR2 (germline): LNHNV, YYDKDF (reference sequence). With V trimmed by 1 base and J by 6 bases, 5 bases remained unmatched. The CDR3 sequence is 16 residues long. CDR3 DNA: TGTGCCACCAGCAGAGGATTCGGGACAGGGGATGAAAAACTGTTTTTT. Amino acids: CATSRGFGTGDEKLFF.

The DNA of the CDR3 is TGTGCCAGCAGCTTGAGTAGCAGTCTCAATGAGCAGTTCTTC. Its translation is CASSLSSSLNEQFF. The chain has TRBV5-4 and TRBJ2-1; D is uncertain. The CDR3 contains 14 residues. V lost 1 base, J lost 6 bases, and 11 bases lay in between. Germline lookup yields CDR1 SGHNT and CDR2 YYREEE (reference sequence).

The chain combines TRBV3-1 (or the pseudogene TRBV3-2) with TRBJ2-7; the match to TRBD1 covers 7 bases. This CDR3 has 16 residues. Trimming cost V 3 bases and J 1 base; bases outside gene matches: 9. Germline V CDR1 and CDR2: LGHDT, YNNKEL (reference sequence). CDR3 protein: CASSQRGTVRSYEQYF. The CDR3 nucleotides read TGTGCCAGCAGCCAGCGAGGGACAGTGAGGTCCTACGAGCAGTACTTC.

As DNA, the CDR3 is TGCGCCAGCAGCTTAGCCAGGGGAAACTATGGCTACACCTTC. Translating gives CASSLARGNYGYTF. The chain links TRBV5-1 to TRBJ1-2, with D perhaps TRBD1 (6 bases). CDR1 and CDR2 (germline): SGHRS, YFSETQ. CDR3 size: 14 residues. Deletions cut 2 bases from V and 2 bases from J, with 10 bases between.

CDR3 DNA sequence: TGTGCCAGCAGCTTAGGCGGCGGGGGGGCCCCAGATACGCAGTATTTT. Its protein product is CASSLGGGGAPDTQYF. This chain uses TRBV7-6 with TRBJ2-3; 9 bases agree with TRBD2. The CDR3 has 16 amino acids. Trimming removed 1 base from V and 4 bases from J; junction bases left unmatched: 6. Germline values: CDR1 SGHVS, CDR2 FNYEAQ.

This chain connects TRBV4-3 to TRBJ1-1, with D unresolved. Germline-derived CDR1 and CDR2 are LGHNA and YSLEER. With 0 bases removed from V and 4 bases from J, the gap between germline ends came to 9 bases. The CDR3 is 14 amino acids. This CDR3 is CASSQEPAVTEAFF. CDR3 bases: TGCGCCAGCAGCCAAGAGCCTGCAGTCACTGAAGCTTTCTTT.

The rearrangement joins TRBV6-5 to TRBJ1-2; perhaps TRBD1 as D (5 bases). The CDR3 extends over 14 amino acids. The germline CDR1 and CDR2 sequences are MNHEY and SVGAGI. V lost 8 bases and J lost 1, with 14 bases in between. CDR3 in DNA: TGTGCCAGCGGCGATTTGGGGGGTAACTATGGCTACACCTTC. It translates to CASGDLGGNYGYTF.

V usage is TRBV18 and J usage is TRBJ1-3; maybe TRBD1 (5 bases). Per germline, CDR1 KGHSH and CDR2 LQKENI. Trimming pared 3 bases from V and 2 bases from J, leaving 17 bases between. The CDR3 covers 17 residues. The CDR3 here is CASSPGAGAGPGNTIYF. The CDR3 DNA reads TGTGCCAGCTCACCTGGGGCCGGCGCCGGACCTGGAAACACCATATATTTT.

This chain uses TRBV30 with TRBJ2-3, with D uncertain. Deletions cut 3 bases from V and 4 bases from J, with 5 bases between. Germline V gives CDR1 GTSNPN, CDR2 SVGIG (reference sequence). CDR3 length: 11 residues. The CDR3 spells CAWSPADTQYF. The CDR3 nucleotides are TGTGCCTGGAGCCCCGCAGATACGCAGTATTTT.

The chain has TRBV7-9 and TRBJ2-5, with a tentative D call TRBD1 (6 bases). Germline lookup yields CDR1 SEHNR and CDR2 FQNEAQ (reference sequence). Trimming pared 5 bases from V and 2 bases from J, leaving 12 bases between. CDR3 length: 14 amino acids. CDR3 sequence: CASSRRQAQETQYF. CDR3 DNA sequence: TGTGCCAGCAGCCGCCGACAGGCGCAAGAGACCCAGTACTTC.

The rearrangement joins TRBV19 to TRBJ1-5, with 8 bases aligning to TRBD1. Germline V lookup: CDR1 LNHDA, CDR2 SQIVND (reference sequence). Trimming removed 3 bases from V and 5 bases from J; junction bases left unmatched: 6. The CDR3 has 15 amino acids. The CDR3 DNA is TGTGCCAGTAGTATTGGGCAGGGGGCGGATCAGCCCCAGCATTTT. It encodes CASSIGQGADQPQHF.

V is TRBV6-1 and J is TRBJ2-1; TRBD2 aligns across 7 bases. J gave up 3 bases and V 1 base, and 3 bases lay outside the gene matches. The CDR3 loop spans 15 amino acids. Germline V gene lookup returns CDR1 MNHNS and CDR2 SASEGT. The CDR3 sequence: CASSEERGNYNEQFF. CDR3 sequence (DNA): TGTGCCAGCAGTGAAGAGCGGGGTAACTACAATGAGCAGTTCTTC.

V usage is TRBV9 and J usage is TRBJ2-3, with 15 bases identical to TRBD2. Looked up from germline, CDR1 is SGDLS and CDR2 is YYNGEE. V lost 5 bases and J lost 6; bases outside the gene matches: 10. The CDR3 spans 17 residues. CDR3 bases: TGTGCCAGCAGTTCGGGACTAGCGGGGGGTGCATGGGATACGCAGTATTTT. Translated: CASSSGLAGGAWDTQYF.

The rearrangement links TRBV27 to TRBJ2-1, with 8 bases aligning to TRBD2. This CDR3 comprises 15 residues. Trimming cost V 2 bases and J 2 bases; bases outside gene matches: 2. Germline loops: CDR1 MNHEY, CDR2 SMNVEV (reference sequence). Written as DNA, the CDR3 is TGTGCCAGCAGTTTAAACGGGAGGGCCTACAATGAGCAGTTCTTC. This translates into CASSLNGRAYNEQFF.

V and J are TRBV21-1 and TRBJ1-4; the D call TRBD1 from the table was never checked on the DNA. TRBV21-1 is recorded as a pseudogene. The length of the CDR3 is 17 residues. The CDR3 sequence is CASTTTRGARTVEKLFF. The CDR3 bases are TGTGCCAGCACCACGACCAGGGGGGCGCGAACGGTGGAAAAACTGTTTTTT.

The chain employs TRBV18 and TRBJ1-2; D uncertain. The CDR3 sequence is 13 residues long. The V end was cut by 3 bases, the J end by 8 bases, with 13 bases between. The V gene's germline CDR1 is KGHSH and CDR2 LQKENI. The CDR3 spells CASSPTSGRGYTF. The CDR3, as DNA: TGTGCCAGCTCACCCACCAGTGGGAGGGGCTACACCTTC.

The chain recombines TRBV9 with TRBJ2-3; 7 bases are a match to TRBD1. CDR3 length equals 13 residues. Per the germline V gene, CDR1 is SGDLS and CDR2 is YYNGEE. J gave up 9 bases and V 3 bases, and 7 bases lay outside the gene matches. This CDR3 reads CASSGNRQGTQYF. In nucleotides, the CDR3 is TGTGCCAGCAGCGGTAACAGACAGGGAACGCAGTATTTT.

In this sample, this clone turned up a few times. The chain links TRBV24-1 to TRBJ2-1, with TRBD2 identical over 7 bases. Germline V gene sequence: CDR1 KGHDR, CDR2 SFDVKD. J gave up 4 bases and V 4 bases, and 9 bases lay outside the gene matches. The CDR3 has 16 amino acids. The CDR3 region has the DNA TGTGCCACCAGTGAGTTCCGGGAGGCGGGATACAATGAGCAGTTCTTC. It is translated as CATSEFREAGYNEQFF.

This chain links TRBV5-1 with TRBJ2-5; the match to TRBD2 covers 9 bases. The CDR3 is made up of 16 amino acids. Germline CDR1 reads SGHRS; CDR2 reads YFSETQ. Trimming took 4 bases from V and 1 from J; bases not matched to a gene: 8. DNA for the CDR3: TGCGCCAGCAGCAGTATAGCGGGGGTTCTCCAAGAGACCCAGTACTTC. Its translation: CASSSIAGVLQETQYF. Combining the CDR3 with reference TRBV5-1 and TRBJ2-5 gives the whole variable domain KAGVTQTPRYLIKTRGQQVTLSCSPISGHRSVSWYQQTPGQGLQFLFEYFSETQRNKGNFPGRFSGRQFSNSRSEMNVSTLELGDSALYLCASSSIAGVLQETQYFGPGTRLLVL.

The chain recombines TRBV28 with TRBJ2-5; D is perhaps TRBD2 (5 bases). Trimming shortened V by 7 bases and J by 5 bases, and 14 bases separated the two germline ends. The CDR3 consists of 13 residues. Germline CDR1 is MDHEN and CDR2 is SYDVKM. The CDR3 coding sequence is TGTGCCAGCACCCTCCGCGGGTCGGAGACCCAGTACTTC. This sequence encodes CASTLRGSETQYF.

The chain uses TRBV18 and TRBJ2-3; 7 bases are a match to TRBD2. This CDR3 is 15 amino acids long. Germline trimming cut 3 bases from V and 4 bases from J; bases unmatched to any gene: 7. Germline V gene lookup returns CDR1 KGHSH and CDR2 LQKENI. As DNA, the CDR3 is TGTGCCAGCTCACCTCGCGGGAGACCCCCAGATACGCAGTATTTT. Translated, it gives CASSPRGRPPDTQYF. The full variable domain, in which reference TRBV18 and TRBJ2-3 provide the parts outside the CDR3, is NAGVMQNPRHLVRRRGQEARLRCSPMKGHSHVYWYRQLPEEGLKFMVYLQKENIIDESGMPKERFSAEFPKEGPSILRIQQVVRGDSAAYFCASSPRGRPPDTQYFGPGTRLTVL.

The J gene is TRBJ1-4, the V gene TRBV3-1 (or the pseudogene TRBV3-2); possibly TRBD1 for D (5 bases). V gave up 5 bases and J gave up 7 bases, with 5 bases separating them. CDR3 length: 11 amino acids. In germline, CDR1 is LGHDT, CDR2 YNNKEL (reference sequence). The CDR3 sequence is CASSRGEKLFF. CDR3 nucleotide sequence: TGTGCCAGCAGCAGGGGTGAAAAACTGTTTTTT.

This clone was observed a handful of times. V usage is TRBV6-1 and J usage is TRBJ1-2; D call uncertain. CDR1 MNHNS and CDR2 SASEGT come from the germline V gene. With 2 bases removed from V and 4 bases from J, the gap between germline ends came to 14 bases. The CDR3 consists of 15 residues. Here the CDR3 DNA reads TGTGCCAGCAGTGAATGGCAGGCAAGGTCCTATGGCTACACCTTC. Translating gives CASSEWQARSYGYTF.

This clone was seen once. This chain uses TRBV27 with TRBJ2-7; 9 positions match TRBD2. The junction had 14 bases not matched to a gene; V was cut back by 5 bases and J by 3 bases. CDR3 size: 17 residues. Germline CDR1 and CDR2: MNHEY and SMNVEV (reference sequence). The CDR3 DNA sequence: TGTGCCAGCAGTCCTGGCCTAGCGGGGAAGGTCCTCTACGAGCAGTACTTC. Translating gives CASSPGLAGKVLYEQYF.

The rearrangement uses TRBV9 and TRBJ1-2, with a weak D call TRBD1 (6 bases). V lost 0 bases and J lost 0, with 9 bases in between. CDR1 is SGDLS and CDR2 is YYNGEE in the germline V gene. The CDR3 consists of 15 residues. The CDR3 DNA follows: TGTGCCAGCAGCGTAGCTACAGGGACTAACTATGGCTACACCTTC. The encoded protein is CASSVATGTNYGYTF.

V gene TRBV3-1 (or the pseudogene TRBV3-2) combines with J gene TRBJ2-2, with D possibly TRBD1 on 6 matching bases. Germline V gives CDR1 LGHDT, CDR2 YNNKEL (reference sequence). The CDR3 is 16 residues long. V lost 3 bases, J lost 8 bases, and 19 bases lay in between. The CDR3, as DNA: TGTGCCAGCAGCCATATGGACAGACCGAGCACGGGGGAGCTGTTTTTT. Translating it yields CASSHMDRPSTGELFF.

The chain combines TRBV29-1 with TRBJ2-5; 10 nucleotides agree with TRBD1. CDR1 SQVTM and CDR2 ANQGSEA come from the germline V gene. The V segment lost 7 bases and the J segment 4 bases; nucleotides outside the gene matches: 3. CDR3 size: 12 residues. This chain's CDR3 is CSADRGRETQYF. CDR3 in DNA: TGCAGCGCAGACAGGGGGCGAGAGACCCAGTACTTC.

V gene TRBV15 combines with J gene TRBJ2-7, with 8 bases matching TRBD1. The CDR3 has 15 residues. Germline loops: CDR1 LNHNV, CDR2 YYDKDF (reference sequence). J lost 4 bases, V lost 0 bases, and 5 bases had no gene match. The CDR3 is CATSRDLGQDYEQYF. The DNA of the CDR3 is TGTGCCACCAGCAGAGATTTGGGACAGGATTACGAGCAGTACTTC.

The V and J genes are TRBV6-5 and TRBJ2-2; 9 nucleotides line up with TRBD1. The V gene end was trimmed by 6 bases and the J gene end by 1 base; junction bases not matched to a gene: 3. Germline-derived CDR1 and CDR2 are MNHEY and SVGAGI. CDR3 size: 15 residues. CDR3: CASRRDRENTGELFF. CDR3 sequence (DNA): TGTGCCAGCAGGCGGGACAGGGAGAACACCGGGGAGCTGTTTTTT.

The genes are TRBV23-1 and TRBJ2-7; possibly TRBD1 for D (5 bases). TRBV23-1 is marked as an open reading frame, function uncertain. This CDR3 is 14 amino acids long. Trimming cost V 2 bases and J 3 bases, with 11 bases left between them. CDR3 bases: TGCGCCAGCAGTCAAGGTAACAGGATCTACGAGCAGTACTTC. Its protein product is CASSQGNRIYEQYF.

The gene calls are TRBV27 and TRBJ2-7; no firm D call. CDR3 size: 11 residues. V was trimmed by 8 bases and J by 3 bases, leaving 8 bases between them. Per the germline V gene, CDR1 is MNHEY and CDR2 is SMNVEV (reference sequence). The CDR3 nucleotides read TGTGCCAGCGGCCAGTTCTACGAGCAGTACTTC. The encoded protein is CASGQFYEQYF.